This T cell receptor (beta chain) appears in the sequencing data of a study of identical twins. General study findings and limits: The study found excess low generation probability among twin-shared out-of-frame alpha sequences. While abundant cord blood beta clonotypes carried fewer insertions, memory repertoires showed no such pattern.

A template switching step contributed a universal primer site, while unique molecular identifiers were present in the cDNA. Each CDR3 protein is one row after TCRdb ran MiXCR on the 5' RACE reads. Found here are 350,000 to 450,000 distinct CDR3 sequences, about 18% of them singletons; the top ten hold 10% to 15%. In germline, CDR1 is MNHEY, CDR2 SVGAGI. Trimming stripped 0 bases from V and 0 bases from J, with 6 bases between. This CDR3 has 16 amino acids. This clonotype turned up a few times. The antigen is not known. The sample comprised naive T cells sorted from blood. This receptor was taken from a man in his fifties or sixties in good health. The genes are TRBV6-5 and TRBJ2-6; no clear D gene. DNA for the CDR3: TGTGCCAGCAGTTACTCTTCTCCCTCTGGGGCCAACGTCCTGACTTTC. Translation gives CASSYSSPSGANVLTF.